The sequence of this T cell receptor (beta chain) was determined in a study of somatic mutations in cytotoxic T cells in rheumatoid arthritis. TCRdb keeps only in-frame clones here, not all; method: immunoSEQ multiplex PCR. The table shows 11,000 or so clones, with around 68% occurring only once. This CDR3 spans 13 amino acids. Per the germline V gene, CDR1 is LGHNA and CDR2 is YNFKEQ. The V end was cut by 1 base, the J end by 2 bases, with 5 bases between. The chain has TRBV4-2 and TRBJ1-1; D remains unclear. The sample taken for sequencing was CD8+ T cells sorted from blood. The receptor comes from a man between 65 and 85 years old in good health. This CDR3 is CASSQGGNTEAFF. CDR3 coding DNA: TGTGCCAGCAGCCAAGGTGGAAACACTGAAGCTTTCTTT.